This TCR beta chain was recorded in a study of shared clonotypes between healthy human individuals. A note on this clone: Its antigen is unknown.

The CDR3 consists of 15 residues. Trimming left V 0 bases short and J 6 bases short, with 13 bases between. Looked up from germline, CDR1 is SGDLS and CDR2 is YYNGEE. The study, taken as a whole, reports: Owing to a small donor count, the genetic and exposure-history diversity represented was limited. The study found lower generation probabilities in non-shared clonotypes than in those shared by all four donors.

Donors were healthy HIV-negative adults without recently reported acute infections or vaccinations. The assay was carried out at the deep level. Sequenced by immunoSEQ multiplex PCR; TCRdb stores in-frame clones only, minus some. The sample has roughly 2,300,000 clones; roughly 92% are singletons. The sequenced sample consisted of naive CD4+ T cells from PBMCs. Subset given: CD45RA+ positively selected. This chain joins TRBV9 and TRBJ2-1, with D possibly being TRBD2 (6 bases). The origin of this receptor is a man aged 18 to 30 in good health. Some clones in this sample may be carry-over from other donors' samples. Here the CDR3 DNA reads TGTGCCAGCAGCGTAGTGGGGACTGCCCTCAATGAGCAGTTCTTC. This encodes CASSVVGTALNEQFF.